The 12 T cell receptor beta chains reported below all come from one sample, sequenced in a study of T cell responses to AZD1222 COVID-19 vaccine. Data came from immunoSEQ multiplex PCR; TCRdb stores just in-frame clones and leaves some out. The table records roughly 170,000 clones, just over 90% of them present only once. The material was peripheral blood, obtained on day 0 of AZD1222 vaccination. These TCRs come from an adult in good health.

The V gene is TRBV2, the J gene TRBJ2-7, with D hard to call. The CDR3 is 12 amino acids. Germline CDR1 reads SNHLY; CDR2 reads FYNNEI. V lost 4 bases and J 2 bases, leaving 6 bases between the germline ends. CDR3 sequence: CASSVRTYEQYF. In nucleotides, the CDR3 is TGTGCCAGCAGTGTCAGAACCTACGAGCAGTACTTC.

The genes are TRBV7-7 and TRBJ1-6; no definite D call. The germline V gene has CDR1 SSHAT and CDR2 FNYEAQ (reference sequence). The CDR3 covers 15 residues. V was cut by 2 bases and J by 12 bases, with 17 bases left in between. CDR3 nucleotide sequence: TGTGCCAGCAGCTTAAGGACGCCGGGCGGCGGACCCCTCCACTTT. Encoded protein: CASSLRTPGGGPLHF.

V gene TRBV7-3 combines with J gene TRBJ1-2, with a possible D match to TRBD1 (6 bases). Germline V gives CDR1 SGHTA, CDR2 FQGTGA. This CDR3 is built from 14 residues. Trimming stripped 5 bases from V and 3 bases from J, with 13 bases between. The CDR3 reads CASSPSGGDYGYTF. The CDR3 bases are TGTGCCAGCAGCCCCTCGGGGGGCGACTATGGCTACACCTTC.

The rearrangement links TRBV27 to TRBJ1-4; D possibly corresponds to TRBD1 (6 bases). Germline CDR1 reads MNHEY; CDR2 reads SMNVEV (reference sequence). This CDR3 contains 14 residues. V was cut by 4 bases and J by 8 bases, with 14 bases left in between. For the CDR3, the DNA is TGTGCCAGCAGTTACCGGGACAAAAGAGAAAAACTGTTTTTT. The encoded protein is CASSYRDKREKLFF. Full variable domain (rest looked up from reference TRBV27 and TRBJ1-4): EAQVTQNPRYLITVTGKKLTVTCSQNMNHEYMSWYRQDPGLGLRQIYYSMNVEVTDKGDVPEGYKVSRKEKRNFPLILESPSPNQTSLYFCASSYRDKREKLFFGSGTQLSVL.

J is TRBJ2-1 and V is TRBV30; 8 nucleotides agree with TRBD2. Trimming at V came to 2 bases and at J to 8 bases, leaving 8 bases not matched to a gene. This CDR3 is built from 14 residues. The germline CDR1 and CDR2 sequences are GTSNPN and SVGIG (reference sequence). The DNA of the CDR3 is TGTGCCTGGAGTTCGATTAGCGGGGACGATGAGCAGTTCTTC. This sequence encodes CAWSSISGDDEQFF. The variable domain in full, with the rest retrieved from reference TRBV30 and TRBJ2-1, is SQTIHQWPATLVQPVGSPLSLECTVEGTSNPNLYWYRQAAGRGLQLLFYSVGIGQISSEVPQNLSASRPQDRQFILSSKKLLLSDSGFYLCAWSSISGDDEQFFGPGTRLTVL.

V usage is TRBV11-3 and J usage is TRBJ2-5, with 7 bases lining up with TRBD1. Trimming removed 8 bases from V and 5 bases from J; junction bases left unmatched: 8. Germline CDR1 and CDR2: SGHNT and YENEEA. The CDR3 covers 13 residues. In nucleotides, the CDR3 is TGTGCCAGCGGCCTCGGACAGGACGAGACCCAGTACTTC. It is translated as CASGLGQDETQYF.

V usage is TRBV5-4 and J usage is TRBJ2-3; TRBD2 matches 9 bases. In germline, CDR1 is SGHNT, CDR2 YYREEE (reference sequence). V lost 3 bases, J lost 5 bases, and 13 bases stayed unmatched. CDR3 length equals 17 residues. CDR3 loop: CASSSTESRGGQDTQYF. CDR3 coding DNA: TGTGCCAGCAGCTCCACCGAATCGCGGGGGGGCCAAGATACGCAGTATTTT.

This chain links TRBV7-2 with TRBJ1-5; no reliable D call. Germline V gene sequence: CDR1 SGHTA, CDR2 FQGNSA. The V end was cut by 1 base, the J end by 2 bases, with 6 bases between. CDR3 length: 14 residues. The CDR3, as DNA: TGTGCCAGCAGCTTAGGTCAGCGCAATCAGCCCCAGCATTTT. Translating gives CASSLGQRNQPQHF.

CDR3 sequence: CASSPTDNGLGYTF. For the CDR3, the DNA is TGTGCCAGCTCACCGACGGACAACGGGCTTGGCTACACCTTC. The chain couples TRBV18 to TRBJ1-2, with D maybe TRBD1 (5 bases). Trimming shortened V by 3 bases and J by 7 bases, and 15 bases separated the two germline ends. The V gene's germline CDR1 is KGHSH and CDR2 LQKENI. This CDR3 comprises 14 residues.

The rearrangement uses TRBV6-5 and TRBJ1-1, with unresolved D. This CDR3 region has 13 residues. In germline, CDR1 is MNHEY, CDR2 SVGAGI. The germline V and J ends were trimmed by 7 bases and 0 bases, with 9 bases remaining between them. The CDR3 region is CASKLDLNTEAFF. The DNA for the CDR3 is TGTGCCAGCAAGCTGGACCTGAACACTGAAGCTTTCTTT.

In DNA form, the CDR3 reads TGTGCCAGCAGTTCATGGACAGGGGAGCAGTTCTTC. Translating it yields CASSSWTGEQFF. The J gene is TRBJ2-1, the V gene TRBV6-2 or TRBV6-3, with 8 positions matching TRBD1. CDR3 length: 12 amino acids. The trim removed 4 bases at V and 10 bases at J, leaving 3 bases unmatched. CDR1 and CDR2 (germline): MNHEY, SVGEGT.

This rearrangement joins TRBV7-3 to TRBJ2-5, with 7 bases that match TRBD1. Unmatched junction bases numbered 9, after V lost 5 bases and J lost 0 bases. CDR1 is SGHTA and CDR2 is FQGTGA in the germline V gene. The CDR3 contains 16 residues. The CDR3 sequence: CASSPQGTRHQETQYF. The CDR3 DNA reads as TGTGCCAGCAGCCCACAGGGGACGCGCCACCAAGAGACCCAGTACTTC.